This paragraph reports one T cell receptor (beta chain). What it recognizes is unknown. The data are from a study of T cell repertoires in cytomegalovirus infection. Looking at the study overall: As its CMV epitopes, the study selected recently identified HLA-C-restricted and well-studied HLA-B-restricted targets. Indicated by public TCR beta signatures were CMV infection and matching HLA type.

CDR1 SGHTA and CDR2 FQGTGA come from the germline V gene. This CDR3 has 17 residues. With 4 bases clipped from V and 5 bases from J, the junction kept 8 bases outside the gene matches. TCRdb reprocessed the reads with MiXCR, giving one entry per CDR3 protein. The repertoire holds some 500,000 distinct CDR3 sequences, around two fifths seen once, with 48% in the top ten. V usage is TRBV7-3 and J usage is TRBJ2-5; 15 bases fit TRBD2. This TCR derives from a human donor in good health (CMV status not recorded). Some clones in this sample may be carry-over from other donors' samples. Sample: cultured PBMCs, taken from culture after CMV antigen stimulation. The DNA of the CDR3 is TGTGCCAGCAGCTACCCGGGACTAGCGGGAGGCGGGGAGACCCAGTACTTC. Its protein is CASSYPGLAGGGETQYF.